Each of the 29 T cell receptor beta chains below was sequenced from the same sample in a study of spatial heterogeneity in lung cancer (dated by TCRdb to the late 2010s). The time point label on this specimen signifies: sample taken at primary tumor resection. Library method: 5' RACE. TCRdb records NextSeq 500 as the sequencer. In-frame beta chains were kept once TCRdb had trimmed the public reads at Q25 with fastp and called clones with MiXCR. Each record represents a unique CDR3 protein, reported with the most common genes and DNA among its rows. For this sample there are under 10,000 distinct CDR3 sequences; about 4.5% appear just once. About 27% of the sample is in the top ten clones. Specimen: PBMCs, collected at surgery. Receptors originate from a male donor with early-stage non-small cell lung cancer.

By proportion, this clonotype is medium-sized. The chain employs TRBV24-1 and TRBJ2-1; D may correspond to TRBD1 or TRBD2 (5 bases each). Germline-derived CDR1 and CDR2 are KGHDR and SFDVKD. This CDR3 has 11 amino acids. The CDR3 spells CATGAYNEQFF. Written as DNA, the CDR3 is TGTGCGACCGGGGCATACAATGAGCAGTTCTTC.

By frequency in the sample, this clonotype is medium-sized. In nucleotides, the CDR3 is TGTGCCAGCAGCTTGGCCCGCCGAGGGTATGGCTACACCTTC. This sequence encodes CASSLARRGYGYTF. The V gene is TRBV5-4, the J gene TRBJ1-2; D call uncertain. The CDR3 has 14 amino acids. V lost 0 bases, J lost 5 bases, and 11 bases lay in between. Germline loops: CDR1 SGHNT, CDR2 YYREEE (reference sequence). Full variable domain (missing parts from reference TRBV5-4 and TRBJ1-2): ETGVTQSPTHLIKTRGQQVTLRCSSQSGHNTVSWYQQALGQGPQFIFQYYREEENGRGNFPPRFSGLQFPNYSSELNVNALELDDSALYLCASSLARRGYGYTFGSGTRLTVV.

At least ten counts were recorded for this clonotype. The V and J genes are TRBV7-9 and TRBJ2-5, with TRBD2 matching 12 bases. The length of the CDR3 is 17 residues. V shed 1 base and J 5 bases; nucleotides not matched to a gene: 8. Germline V gene data show CDR1 as SEHNR and CDR2 as FQNEAQ (reference sequence). CDR3 nucleotides: TGTGCCAGCAGCTTAGGCCCACTAGCGGGGGGATCCGAGACCCAGTACTTC. This gives the protein CASSLGPLAGGSETQYF.

This clonotype is medium-sized in the sample. The chain uses TRBV29-1 and TRBJ2-1; D uncertain. Trimming stripped 8 bases from V and 0 bases from J, with 8 bases between. The CDR3 runs to 12 residues. Per germline, CDR1 SQVTM and CDR2 ANQGSEA. CDR3: CSFRPSYNEQFF. The CDR3 coding sequence is TGCAGCTTTCGTCCCTCCTACAATGAGCAGTTCTTC.

In its sample, this clonotype was seen many times. This chain uses TRBV27 with TRBJ2-7; D uncertain. Germline lookup yields CDR1 MNHEY and CDR2 SMNVEV (reference sequence). V lost 0 bases and J 3 bases, leaving 6 bases between the germline ends. The CDR3 consists of 13 residues. The CDR3 nucleotides read TGTGCCAGCAGTTTATCGGGCAGCTACGAGCAGTACTTC. It codes for CASSLSGSYEQYF.

This clonotype was picked up a small number of times. The chain employs TRBV7-7 and TRBJ2-5, with TRBD1 identical over 8 bases. The CDR3 totals 15 residues. Germline V CDR1 and CDR2: SSHAT, FNYEAQ (reference sequence). V was pared by 5 bases and J by 7 bases, with 12 bases of the junction left unmatched. Here the CDR3 DNA reads TGTGCCAGCAGCATGGCACAGGGGGAGATGGGGACCCAGTACTTC. Its protein product is CASSMAQGEMGTQYF.

This clonotype was recorded many times. In DNA form, the CDR3 reads TGTGCCAGCAGTAATCTAGCGGGGAGGGCAGATACGCAGTATTTT. Translation: CASSNLAGRADTQYF. The chain recombines TRBV5-6 with TRBJ2-3; 9 bases are a match to TRBD2. V dropped 5 bases and J dropped 4; count of bases not matched to a gene: 8. Germline V gene sequence: CDR1 SGHDT, CDR2 YYEEEE. The CDR3 runs 15 residues.

This clonotype is labeled medium-sized. This chain uses TRBV3-1 with TRBJ1-1; no clear D gene. Germline V lookup: CDR1 LGHDT, CDR2 YNNKEL (reference sequence). The CDR3 contains 15 residues. Between the trimmed V and J ends, which lost 1 base and 6 bases, there was a span of 15 bases. The CDR3 DNA reads as TGTGCCAGCAGCCAAGTGAATTTGATAAGGCCTGAAGCTTTCTTT. Translated, it gives CASSQVNLIRPEAFF.

Many counts were recorded for this clonotype. The CDR3 loop reads CSARRTGGDAFF. The CDR3 DNA reads as TGCAGTGCTCGCCGAACAGGGGGCGACGCTTTCTTT. J is TRBJ1-1 and V is TRBV20-1; 9 bases fit TRBD1. The CDR3 spans 12 residues. Germline CDR1 and CDR2: DFQATT and SNEGSKA (reference sequence). The trim removed 5 bases at V and 11 bases at J, leaving 9 bases unmatched.

This clonotype is classed as medium-sized. This chain joins TRBV2 and TRBJ2-2; 14 bases match TRBD2. The CDR3 loop spans 18 amino acids. Trimming took 4 bases from V and 4 from J; bases not matched to a gene: 8. CDR1 and CDR2 (germline): SNHLY, FYNNEI. This chain's CDR3 is CASSVRLAGGPSTGELFF. In DNA, the CDR3 is TGTGCCAGCAGTGTGAGACTAGCGGGGGGGCCAAGCACCGGGGAGCTGTTTTTT. Filled out from reference TRBV2 and TRBJ2-2, the complete variable domain reads EPEVTQTPSHQVTQMGQEVILRCVPISNHLYFYWYRQILGQKVEFLVSFYNNEISEKSEIFDDQFSVERPDGSNFTLKIRSTKLEDSAMYFCASSVRLAGGPSTGELFFGEGSRLTVL.

Ten or more counts support this clonotype. The chain employs TRBV4-3 and TRBJ1-4; D remains ambiguous. Per germline, CDR1 LGHNA and CDR2 YSLEER. V was pared by 5 bases and J by 8 bases, with 12 bases between. The CDR3 sequence is 13 residues long. CDR3 region: CASSMVRREKLFF. The CDR3 nucleotides are TGCGCCAGCAGCATGGTTCGGCGCGAAAAACTGTTTTTT.

The table lists this clonotype with many counts. The chain has TRBV7-6 and TRBJ2-2; 9 bases fit TRBD1. This CDR3 contains 15 residues. J was trimmed by 8 bases and V by 7 bases; bases with no gene match: 11. Looked up from germline, CDR1 is SGHVS and CDR2 is FNYEAQ. Here the CDR3 reads CASTPGQGVIGELFF. The CDR3 DNA reads TGTGCCAGCACCCCGGGACAGGGTGTCATAGGGGAGCTGTTTTTT.

This clonotype was seen only a few times. The chain is built from TRBV12-5 and TRBJ2-1, with 7 positions matching TRBD1. The ends lost 1 base at V and 4 bases at J; junction bases unmatched: 4. The germline V gene has CDR1 LGHNT and CDR2 FRNRAP. This CDR3 contains 15 residues. For the CDR3, the DNA is TGTGCTAGTGGTTTGGAGAGACAGGGTTACAATGAGCAGTTCTTC. It is translated as CASGLERQGYNEQFF.

This clonotype was seen a few times. J is TRBJ2-3 and V is TRBV5-1; possible D gene TRBD2, 5 bases. This CDR3 contains 16 residues. CDR1 and CDR2 from the germline V gene are SGHRS and YFSETQ. Trimming left V 2 bases short and J 1 base short, with 14 bases between. The CDR3 spells CASSLFPGIGTDTQYF. The CDR3 nucleotides read TGCGCCAGCAGCTTATTTCCGGGAATCGGCACAGATACGCAGTATTTT.

This clonotype was observed many times. The CDR3, as DNA: TGTGCCAGCAGCCAAGATTGGGGCGGGGGGGCGACAGATACGCAGTATTTT. It specifies CASSQDWGGGATDTQYF. The rearrangement joins TRBV4-2 to TRBJ2-3; 9 nucleotides line up with TRBD2. Germline V gene sequence: CDR1 LGHNA, CDR2 YNFKEQ. The CDR3 is 17 amino acids. V dropped 0 bases and J dropped 3; count of bases not matched to a gene: 7.

This clonotype was seen at least ten times. The V and J genes are TRBV7-2 and TRBJ1-1, with 10 nucleotides matching TRBD1. The V gene end was trimmed by 7 bases and the J gene end by 3 bases; junction bases not matched to a gene: 5. The CDR3 has 14 residues. Looked up from germline, CDR1 is SGHTA and CDR2 is FQGNSA. The DNA of the CDR3 is TGTGCCAGCAAGACGACAGGGGGCTACACTGAAGCTTTCTTT. Translation gives CASKTTGGYTEAFF.

The chain employs TRBV20-1 and TRBJ2-3; 12 nucleotides align to TRBD2. V gave up 0 bases and J gave up 2 bases; unmatched junction bases: 6. CDR1 DFQATT and CDR2 SNEGSKA come from the germline V gene (reference sequence). The CDR3 runs 17 residues. The CDR3 nucleotides are TGCAGTGCTAGAGATCAAACTAGCGGGGGGTACACAGATACGCAGTATTTT. It translates to CSARDQTSGGYTDTQYF.

This clonotype is medium-sized by share. The chain uses TRBV7-9 and TRBJ1-2; TRBD1 aligns across 9 bases. Looked up from germline, CDR1 is SEHNR and CDR2 is FQNEAQ (reference sequence). The CDR3 runs 17 residues. With V trimmed by 5 bases and J by 2 bases, 12 bases remained unmatched. DNA for the CDR3: TGTGCCAGCAGCCCTACAGGGGGCGCCGGGGGCAACTATGGCTACACCTTC. Protein sequence: CASSPTGGAGGNYGYTF.

This clonotype was counted between two and nine times. The genes are TRBV24-1 and TRBJ2-1, with 7 positions matching TRBD2. Germline V CDR1 and CDR2: KGHDR, SFDVKD. The CDR3 spans 15 residues. The V gene end was trimmed by 7 bases and the J gene end by 6 bases; junction bases not matched to a gene: 11. CDR3 residues: CATSRGPRGSNEQFF. As DNA, the CDR3 is TGTGCCACCAGCCGAGGGCCACGCGGGAGCAATGAGCAGTTCTTC.

This clonotype is labeled medium-sized. The rearrangement links TRBV7-2 to TRBJ1-6; TRBD1 agrees at 8 bases. Trimming took 8 bases from V and 8 from J; bases not matched to a gene: 8. The CDR3 is made up of 14 amino acids. Germline V gene lookup returns CDR1 SGHTA and CDR2 FQGNSA. The CDR3 DNA sequence: TGTGCCAGCCGCCGCGACAGGGGAGATTCACCCCTCCACTTT. Its translation is CASRRDRGDSPLHF.

By sample fraction, this clonotype is hyperexpanded. The V gene is TRBV28, the J gene TRBJ2-2, with D uncertain. The V gene lost 1 base and the J gene lost 4 bases, with 4 bases spanning the gap. This CDR3 is 13 amino acids long. CDR1 MDHEN and CDR2 SYDVKM come from the germline V gene. As DNA, the CDR3 is TGTGCCAGCAGTTTATTCCTCACCGGGGAGCTGTTTTTT. This gives the protein CASSLFLTGELFF.

This clonotype is labeled medium-sized. V gene TRBV5-1 combines with J gene TRBJ2-5; D is unclear. The CDR3 extends over 14 amino acids. With 0 bases removed from V and 1 base from J, the gap between germline ends came to 7 bases. Germline CDR1 SGHRS, CDR2 YFSETQ. In DNA form, the CDR3 reads TGCGCCAGCAGCTTGGCTTCTACCCAAGAGACCCAGTACTTC. Translated, it gives CASSLASTQETQYF.

There are a few counts of this clonotype. The chain joins TRBV20-1 to TRBJ1-3; 10 bases are a match to TRBD1. With V trimmed by 5 bases and J by 2 bases, 3 bases remained unmatched. The length of the CDR3 is 14 residues. Germline CDR1 and CDR2: DFQATT and SNEGSKA (reference sequence). CDR3 nucleotide sequence: TGCAGTGCTGCCGGGACAGGGGCTGGAAACACCATATATTTT. It specifies CSAAGTGAGNTIYF.

The table lists this clonotype with many counts. The chain is built from TRBV7-2 and TRBJ2-3; D may be TRBD2 (7 bases). Trimming stripped 0 bases from V and 5 bases from J, with 27 bases between. The CDR3 covers 20 residues. The germline V gene has CDR1 SGHTA and CDR2 FQGNSA. The CDR3, as DNA: TGTGCCAGCAGCTTAGCGGGTTTTCGGGGGGCTGCTTTACGTATAGATACGCAGTATTTT. The encoded protein is CASSLAGFRGAALRIDTQYF.

This clonotype is medium-sized by share. The chain employs TRBV30 and TRBJ2-1; 9 bases fit TRBD1. Per germline, CDR1 GTSNPN and CDR2 SVGIG (reference sequence). Trimming cost V 2 bases and J 15 bases; bases outside gene matches: 5. The CDR3 extends over 11 amino acids. CDR3 nucleotides: TGTGCCTGGAGTACCGGGACAGGGCGGTTCTTC. The encoded protein is CAWSTGTGRFF.

This clonotype is medium-sized in the sample. The rearrangement links TRBV12-3 or TRBV12-4 to TRBJ1-5, with D unclear. The CDR3 totals 15 residues. Trimming took off 4 bases at V and 0 bases at J, with 10 bases between the two ends. The chain's CDR3 is CASSSRRNSNQPQHF. Written as DNA, the CDR3 is TGTGCCAGCAGTTCCCGGCGTAATAGCAATCAGCCCCAGCATTTT.

This clonotype was seen ten or more times. V usage is TRBV7-2 and J usage is TRBJ1-6; D remains ambiguous. There are 15 residues in the CDR3. V lost 7 bases and J 9 bases, leaving 19 bases between the germline ends. The germline V gene has CDR1 SGHTA and CDR2 FQGNSA. As DNA, the CDR3 is TGTGCCAGCACAGCAGGCGCGGACGCCCGTTCACCCCTCCACTTT. Its protein is CASTAGADARSPLHF.

J is TRBJ2-1 and V is TRBV6-6; TRBD1 aligns across 8 bases. Per the germline V gene, CDR1 is MNHNY and CDR2 is SVGAGI (reference sequence). This CDR3 has 14 amino acids. The junction had 7 bases not matched to a gene; V was cut back by 0 bases and J by 12 bases. The CDR3 DNA is TGTGCCAGCAGTTACTCGGATGACAGGGGTTTGCAGTTCTTC. This gives the protein CASSYSDDRGLQFF.

This clonotype was observed many times. V is TRBV11-2 and J is TRBJ2-4, with 8 nucleotides matching TRBD2. V shed 5 bases and J 0 bases; nucleotides not matched to a gene: 9. CDR1 SGHAT and CDR2 FQNNGV come from the germline V gene. The CDR3 has 17 residues. The CDR3 region has the DNA TGTGCCAGCAGCACCCGGACGGGGGGGGTAGCCAAAAACATTCAGTACTTC. Its protein product is CASSTRTGGVAKNIQYF.